A single sample is the source of the 21 T cell receptor beta chains below, sequenced in a study of cytotoxic CD8 clonotypes in ibrutinib-treated CLL. The method was immunoSEQ multiplex PCR; TCRdb's version includes in-frame clones alone and lacks a portion of them. The sample lists 35,000 to 50,000 clones; roughly two thirds were seen once. Sequencing was performed on PBMCs, taken after 12 months of ibrutinib treatment. All receptors derive from a human donor with chronic lymphocytic leukemia.

The V call is TRBV28, the J call TRBJ1-3; the match to TRBD1 covers 7 bases. This CDR3 region has 14 residues. The germline V gene has CDR1 MDHEN and CDR2 SYDVKM. J was trimmed by 7 bases and V by 4 bases; bases with no gene match: 7. The CDR3 region is CASSSTGDGNTIYF. The CDR3 DNA is TGTGCCAGCAGTTCCACAGGGGACGGGAACACCATATATTTT.

This chain uses TRBV11-2 with TRBJ1-4, with D uncertain. V lost 1 base and J lost 1, with 7 bases in between. The CDR3 sequence is 15 residues long. Germline V gene data show CDR1 as SGHAT and CDR2 as FQNNGV. CDR3 in amino acids: CASSLGVQTNEKLFF. Written as DNA, the CDR3 is TGTGCCAGCAGCTTAGGGGTGCAAACTAATGAAAAACTGTTTTTT.

This clone has a handful of counts. The genes are TRBV11-2 and TRBJ2-7, with D uncertain. Between the trimmed V and J ends, which lost 3 bases and 5 bases, there was a span of 17 bases. The CDR3 consists of 15 residues. Germline CDR1 SGHAT, CDR2 FQNNGV. The CDR3 DNA reads TGTGCCAGCAGCTTTGATAGGCTAGAACCCCACGAGCAGTACTTC. It yields the protein CASSFDRLEPHEQYF.

This chain joins TRBV7-2 and TRBJ2-7; 7 positions match TRBD1. Per the germline V gene, CDR1 is SGHTA and CDR2 is FQGNSA. The CDR3 totals 14 residues. Losses at the gene ends were 2 bases for V and 2 bases for J; bases not matched to a gene: 3. CDR3 nucleotides: TGTGCCAGCAGCTTATTGGGACAGACCTACGAGCAGTACTTC. Encoded protein: CASSLLGQTYEQYF.

The chain carries TRBV10-1 and TRBJ2-1; D is undetermined. This CDR3 contains 14 residues. Trimming left V 6 bases short and J 3 bases short, with 12 bases between. Germline V gives CDR1 WNHNN, CDR2 SYGVQD (reference sequence). The CDR3 spells CASSRDAIYNEQFF. CDR3 sequence (DNA): TGCGCCAGCAGCCGCGACGCCATCTACAATGAGCAGTTCTTC.

The chain is built from TRBV6-1 and TRBJ1-2, with a tentative D call TRBD1 (6 bases). The CDR3 is made up of 15 amino acids. Trimming took 5 bases from V and 4 from J, leaving 17 bases between them. CDR1 MNHNS and CDR2 SASEGT come from the germline V gene. CDR3 residues: CASSHIRTAAYGYTF. The DNA of the CDR3 is TGTGCCAGCAGTCACATAAGGACAGCTGCCTATGGCTACACCTTC.

V and J are TRBV30 and TRBJ1-3; D ambiguous. The germline V gene has CDR1 GTSNPN and CDR2 SVGIG (reference sequence). Between the trimmed V and J ends, which lost 0 bases and 4 bases, there was a span of 7 bases. CDR3 length: 13 residues. In DNA, the CDR3 is TGTGCCTGGAGTGTCGCGATGGGAAACACCATATATTTT. As protein: CAWSVAMGNTIYF.

This chain uses TRBV6-1 with TRBJ1-1; D gene uncertain. CDR1 is MNHNS, CDR2 SASEGT, per germline. This CDR3 spans 11 amino acids. Trimming pared 3 bases from V and 6 bases from J, leaving 5 bases between. CDR3 amino acids: CASSEFAEAFF. The CDR3 DNA is TGTGCCAGCAGTGAGTTCGCTGAAGCTTTCTTT.

By share, this clone ranks as medium-sized. This rearrangement joins TRBV6-5 to TRBJ1-2; a possible D gene is TRBD1 (6 bases). V was pared by 7 bases and J by 8 bases, with 17 bases between. There are 13 residues in the CDR3. From germline, CDR1 is MNHEY and CDR2 SVGAGI. The CDR3 DNA follows: TGTGCCAGCAAATTTCTCAGGGGAGGCGGCTACACCTTC. As protein: CASKFLRGGGYTF.

This clone showed up just a few times. The chain joins TRBV6-4 to TRBJ1-2; possible D gene TRBD1, 6 bases. The CDR3 loop spans 15 amino acids. Germline V lookup: CDR1 MRHNA, CDR2 SNTAGT. Trimming removed 6 bases at V and 4 bases at J, with 18 bases between. This CDR3 is CASSEEPGQSYGYTF. Here the CDR3 DNA reads TGTGCCAGCAGCGAGGAACCGGGACAAAGCTATGGCTACACCTTC.

The CDR3 sequence is CASSLLAGDHEQYF. The CDR3 DNA sequence: TGTGCCAGCAGCCTACTAGCGGGAGATCACGAGCAGTACTTC. The V and J genes are TRBV11-2 and TRBJ2-7, with 11 nucleotides matching TRBD2. This CDR3 region has 14 residues. CDR1 SGHAT and CDR2 FQNNGV come from the germline V gene. V dropped 5 bases and J dropped 5; count of bases not matched to a gene: 5.

The rearrangement uses TRBV6-5 and TRBJ2-3; 10 nucleotides match TRBD2. The CDR3 is 15 residues long. The V and J ends lost 5 bases and 0 bases, in that order; junction bases with no gene match: 2. Germline V gene sequence: CDR1 MNHEY, CDR2 SVGAGI. This CDR3 reads CASSPGLASTDTQYF. The CDR3, as DNA: TGTGCCAGCAGTCCGGGACTAGCGAGCACAGATACGCAGTATTTT.

This chain joins TRBV19 and TRBJ2-4, with 7 nucleotides matching TRBD2. J lost 2 bases, V lost 1 base, and 11 bases had no gene match. The CDR3 is 18 residues long. Germline V gene sequence: CDR1 LNHDA, CDR2 SQIVND (reference sequence). The DNA of the CDR3 is TGTGCCAGTAGTATAGGTTGGCGGGGGAGGGATACCAAAAACATTCAGTACTTC. It yields the protein CASSIGWRGRDTKNIQYF.

The chain links TRBV19 to TRBJ2-1; 8 bases agree with TRBD1. Germline-derived CDR1 and CDR2 are LNHDA and SQIVND (reference sequence). The J segment lost 4 bases and the V segment lost 3 bases, leaving 2 bases of the junction unmatched. The CDR3 consists of 14 residues. CDR3 in DNA: TGTGCCAGTAGTATGGGACAGGTTTACAATGAGCAGTTCTTC. Its translation is CASSMGQVYNEQFF.

In DNA, the CDR3 is TGTGCCAGCTCACAACGGACGGACATCCCCCTCCACTTT. As protein: CASSQRTDIPLHF. The chain links TRBV18 to TRBJ1-6; a weak D match, TRBD1 (5 bases). This CDR3 is built from 13 residues. Per the germline V gene, CDR1 is KGHSH and CDR2 is LQKENI. The V and J ends lost 4 bases and 13 bases respectively, with 14 bases between them.

The CDR3 bases are TGCAGCGTTATAAAGGGGGCTAGCACAGATACGCAGTATTTT. This encodes CSVIKGASTDTQYF. The V call is TRBV29-1, the J call TRBJ2-3; 7 nucleotides agree with TRBD1. Germline CDR1 and CDR2: SQVTM and ANQGSEA. The CDR3 length is 14 residues. V lost 5 bases and J lost 0; bases outside the gene matches: 5.

This chain joins TRBV5-6 and TRBJ2-7; the match to TRBD1 covers 11 bases. Germline V lookup: CDR1 SGHDT, CDR2 YYEEEE. The CDR3 runs to 15 residues. V was clipped by 0 bases and J by 2 bases; unmatched bases: 1. The CDR3 DNA reads TGTGCCAGCAGCTTGGCGGGACAGGGGGCCTACGAGCAGTACTTC. Encoded protein: CASSLAGQGAYEQYF.

This clone has more than one count but fewer than ten. The gene calls are TRBV29-1 and TRBJ1-2; perhaps TRBD1 as D (5 bases). The CDR3 runs to 15 residues. Trimming shortened V by 0 bases and J by 1 base, and 12 bases separated the two germline ends. Germline CDR1 SQVTM, CDR2 ANQGSEA. CDR3: CSVEDQEGINYGYTF. Here the CDR3 DNA reads TGCAGCGTTGAAGATCAGGAGGGGATTAACTATGGCTACACCTTC.

V gene TRBV21-1 combines with J gene TRBJ2-1; the DNA was not compared with TRBD2, the D call given in the table. TRBV21-1 counts as a pseudogene. The CDR3 covers 17 residues. The CDR3: CASSKDSSGIWANEQFF. The CDR3 DNA is TGTGCCAGCAGCAAAGACTCTAGCGGGATCTGGGCGAATGAGCAGTTCTTC.

The sample holds a few counts of this clone. The chain links TRBV29-1 to TRBJ1-1; D ambiguous. V dropped 7 bases and J dropped 1 base, with 13 bases sitting between them. CDR1 and CDR2 from the germline V gene are SQVTM and ANQGSEA. The CDR3 is 13 amino acids. The CDR3 loop is CSATPYKNTEAFF. The CDR3 nucleotides read TGCAGCGCCACACCCTATAAGAACACTGAAGCTTTCTTT.

This clone showed up just a few times. The J gene is TRBJ2-1, the V gene TRBV7-6; no clear D. Germline assignment: CDR1 SGHVS and CDR2 FNYEAQ. This CDR3 contains 15 residues. V was pared by 5 bases and J by 5 bases, with 16 bases between. CDR3 residues: CASSPQPVQNNEQFF. The CDR3 nucleotides are TGTGCCAGCAGCCCCCAACCCGTCCAAAACAATGAGCAGTTCTTC.